A single sample gave rise to the 30 T cell receptor beta chains below, sequenced in a study of T cells after yellow fever vaccination. From the 5' RACE reads, TCRdb called clonotypes with MiXCR, one entry per CDR3 protein. The table records fewer than 400,000 distinct CDR3 sequences, around 10% of them present only once. The starting material was CD4+ T cells sorted from PBMCs, obtained 45 days after the yellow fever booster vaccination. The source is a man aged 18-30 years who received the YFV17D yellow fever vaccine.

The chain uses TRBV12-3 or TRBV12-4 and TRBJ2-1, with 11 nucleotides matching TRBD1. The CDR3 is 16 amino acids. The J segment lost 4 bases and the V segment lost 5 bases, leaving 7 bases of the junction unmatched. CDR3 protein: CASSRTGTGGYNEQFF. The DNA of the CDR3 is TGTGCCAGCAGTAGAACCGGGACAGGGGGTTACAATGAGCAGTTCTTC.

This clonotype was seen more than once but under ten times. The chain uses TRBV4-2 and TRBJ2-5, with a possible D match to TRBD2 (5 bases). Trimming took 1 base from V and 0 from J, leaving 9 bases between them. This CDR3 comprises 15 residues. The germline CDR1 and CDR2 sequences are LGHNA and YNFKEQ. The CDR3 nucleotides are TGTGCCAGCAGCCAAGGGGAGCCGTACCAAGAGACCCAGTACTTC. Encoded protein: CASSQGEPYQETQYF.

J is TRBJ2-2 and V is TRBV9; D is unclear. The CDR3 totals 12 residues. In germline, CDR1 is SGDLS, CDR2 YYNGEE. Trimming removed 2 bases at V and 7 bases at J, with 6 bases between. In nucleotides, the CDR3 is TGTGCCAGCAGCGTCCTTAGCGGGGAGCTGTTTTTT. This codes for CASSVLSGELFF.

This clonotype showed up many times. This chain connects TRBV5-1 to TRBJ2-1; 10 nucleotides agree with TRBD2. V shed 2 bases and J 5 bases; nucleotides not matched to a gene: 1. The CDR3 covers 14 residues. Germline V gene data show CDR1 as SGHRS and CDR2 as YFSETQ. In DNA form, the CDR3 reads TGCGCCAGCAGCTTTCTAGCGGGGGACAATGAGCAGTTCTTC. This sequence encodes CASSFLAGDNEQFF.

The rearrangement joins TRBV6-2 or TRBV6-3 to TRBJ1-1; a weak D match, TRBD1 (5 bases). Germline V lookup: CDR1 MNHEY, CDR2 SVGEGT. The length of the CDR3 is 17 residues. Trimming removed 1 base from V and 2 bases from J, with 17 bases in between. The CDR3: CASSYFLRGTKNTEAFF. For the CDR3, the DNA is TGTGCCAGCAGTTACTTCCTACGGGGGACCAAAAACACTGAAGCTTTCTTT.

The genes are TRBV14 and TRBJ2-1; a weak D match, TRBD2 (5 bases). Trimming pared 0 bases from V and 4 bases from J, leaving 16 bases between. Germline V gene lookup returns CDR1 SGHDN and CDR2 FVKESK. CDR3 length: 17 residues. Written as DNA, the CDR3 is TGTGCCAGCAGCCAAGAGAGGGCAGCCTTCTCGTACAATGAGCAGTTCTTC. Residues: CASSQERAAFSYNEQFF. The full variable domain, completed using reference TRBV14 and TRBJ2-1, is EAGVTQFPSHSVIEKGQTVTLRCDPISGHDNLYWYRRVMGKEIKFLLHFVKESKQDESGMPNNRFLAERTGGTYSTLKVQPAELEDSGVYFCASSQERAAFSYNEQFFGPGTRLTVL.

This clonotype was detected ten times or more. The chain carries TRBV28 and TRBJ2-5; D perhaps matches TRBD2 (6 bases). Germline V lookup: CDR1 MDHEN, CDR2 SYDVKM. V was pared by 5 bases and J by 3 bases, with 10 bases between. This CDR3 has 13 amino acids. The CDR3 coding sequence is TGTGCCAGCAGTACCCGGGGGAAAGAGACCCAGTACTTC. It yields the protein CASSTRGKETQYF.

The chain joins TRBV5-1 to TRBJ2-7; tentatively, D is TRBD1 or TRBD2 (6 bases each). The germline V gene encodes CDR1 SGHRS and CDR2 YFSETQ. Trimming shortened V by 3 bases and J by 1 base, and 11 bases separated the two germline ends. The CDR3 contains 14 residues. For the CDR3, the DNA is TGCGCCAGCAGCTCGAGGGGGGATTCCTACGAGCAGTACTTC. Protein sequence: CASSSRGDSYEQYF.

This clonotype was counted between two and nine times. As DNA, the CDR3 is TGTGCCAGCAGACTAGGGACAGGGGGTTGGCAGCCCCAGCATTTT. Translation gives CASRLGTGGWQPQHF. V and J are TRBV12-3 or TRBV12-4 and TRBJ1-5; 11 nucleotides align to TRBD1. V shed 6 bases, J shed 7 bases, and the junction held 8 bases outside the gene matches. There are 15 residues in the CDR3.

This chain links TRBV20-1 with TRBJ1-2; D perhaps matches TRBD1 (5 bases). From germline, CDR1 is DFQATT and CDR2 SNEGSKA (reference sequence). CDR3 size: 14 residues. The V gene lost 1 base and the J gene lost 8 bases, with 17 bases spanning the gap. The DNA for the CDR3 is TGCAGTGCTAGAGCCCTGCGGGGGAGGAACGGCTACACCTTC. It encodes CSARALRGRNGYTF.

The V gene is TRBV11-2, the J gene TRBJ2-5; D possibly corresponds to TRBD1 (5 bases). This CDR3 contains 15 residues. The germline gives CDR1 SGHAT, CDR2 FQNNGV. V lost 1 base and J 5 bases, leaving 14 bases between the germline ends. CDR3 sequence: CASSLGGVKGETQYF. DNA for the CDR3: TGTGCCAGCAGCTTAGGGGGCGTCAAGGGGGAGACCCAGTACTTC.

The chain uses TRBV11-1 and TRBJ2-2, with TRBD2 as a possible D gene (5 bases). The CDR3 sequence is 19 residues long. Germline V gene data show CDR1 as SGHAT and CDR2 as FQDESV (reference sequence). V was shortened by 1 base and J by 0 bases, with 18 bases between the two germline ends. CDR3 residues: CASSLGFRGRHANTGELFF. DNA for the CDR3: TGTGCCAGCAGCTTAGGATTTCGGGGAAGACACGCGAACACCGGGGAGCTGTTTTTT.

This clonotype was seen at least ten times. This rearrangement joins TRBV7-3 to TRBJ1-1; D is possibly TRBD1 (6 bases). Trimming took off 5 bases at V and 1 base at J, with 8 bases between the two ends. The length of the CDR3 is 13 residues. Germline CDR1 SGHTA, CDR2 FQGTGA. The DNA of the CDR3 is TGTGCCAGCAGCGCGACAGGGAACACTGAAGCTTTCTTT. Translated: CASSATGNTEAFF. Filled out from reference TRBV7-3 and TRBJ1-1, the complete variable domain reads GAGVSQTPSNKVTEKGKYVELRCDPISGHTALYWYRQSLGQGPEFLIYFQGTGAADDSGLPNDRFFAVRPEGSVSTLKIQRTERGDSAVYLCASSATGNTEAFFGQGTRLTVV.

In its sample, this clonotype was seen a few times. V gene TRBV5-6 combines with J gene TRBJ1-2; no definite D call. CDR1 and CDR2 (germline): SGHDT, YYEEEE. This CDR3 has 14 amino acids. The V gene lost 0 bases and the J gene lost 2 bases, with 8 bases spanning the gap. Here the CDR3 DNA reads TGTGCCAGCAGCTTGGAACTTCGAAACTATGGCTACACCTTC. It yields the protein CASSLELRNYGYTF.

This clonotype was counted many times. The V and J genes are TRBV7-3 and TRBJ2-3; D remains ambiguous. This CDR3 spans 13 amino acids. V lost 3 bases to trimming and J lost 6 bases, with 10 bases between them. Germline-derived CDR1 and CDR2 are SGHTA and FQGTGA. In DNA, the CDR3 is TGTGCCAGCAGCTTTGGGGTTAAGGATACGCAGTATTTT. Amino acid sequence: CASSFGVKDTQYF.

V is TRBV5-1 and J is TRBJ1-5; possibly TRBD1 for D (5 bases). The CDR3 contains 15 residues. V was cut by 0 bases and J by 0 bases, with 7 bases left in between. The germline gives CDR1 SGHRS, CDR2 YFSETQ. CDR3 in DNA: TGCGCCAGCAGCTTGGATGACAGTAGCAATCAGCCCCAGCATTTT. It specifies CASSLDDSSNQPQHF.

The chain employs TRBV6-5 and TRBJ1-5; D is unclear. The length of the CDR3 is 13 residues. The V and J ends lost 6 bases and 4 bases respectively, with 10 bases between them. Germline V lookup: CDR1 MNHEY, CDR2 SVGAGI. The CDR3 region has the DNA TGTGCCAGCAGGCCTAATGGGAATCAGCCCCAGCATTTT. Its translation is CASRPNGNQPQHF.

This clonotype came up a few times. The chain recombines TRBV6-1 with TRBJ1-5; no clear D gene. The CDR3 is 16 amino acids. The germline CDR1 and CDR2 sequences are MNHNS and SASEGT. The germline V and J ends were trimmed by 2 bases and 9 bases, with 20 bases remaining between them. This CDR3 is CASSENLPELWRPQHF. The CDR3 nucleotides are TGTGCCAGCAGTGAAAACCTTCCAGAACTTTGGAGGCCCCAGCATTTT.

This clonotype has just a few counts. The J gene is TRBJ2-3, the V gene TRBV5-4; D might be TRBD2 (5 bases). The germline CDR1 and CDR2 sequences are SGHNT and YYREEE (reference sequence). V lost 1 base, J lost 0 bases, and 12 bases lay in between. CDR3 length: 16 amino acids. The CDR3 DNA is TGTGCCAGCAGCTTGATTTTGACGGGGAGCACAGATACGCAGTATTTT. This codes for CASSLILTGSTDTQYF.

This clonotype turned up a few times. J is TRBJ1-2 and V is TRBV11-2; D uncertain. The V gene lost 4 bases and the J gene lost 2 bases, with 11 bases spanning the gap. Germline V gives CDR1 SGHAT, CDR2 FQNNGV. CDR3 size: 14 residues. The CDR3 DNA sequence: TGTGCCAGCAGCTCTTCGACCGGGAACTATGGCTACACCTTC. Its translation is CASSSSTGNYGYTF.

This clonotype was observed a handful of times. The V and J genes are TRBV4-1 and TRBJ2-5; D tentatively fits TRBD1 or TRBD2 (5 bases each). V shed 3 bases and J shed 5 bases, with 28 bases lying between them. CDR1 MGHRA and CDR2 YSYEKL come from the germline V gene. The CDR3 totals 19 residues. This chain's CDR3 is CASSHLVKGPKLVSETQYF. The CDR3 nucleotides read TGCGCCAGCAGCCACCTGGTTAAGGGACCGAAATTAGTATCGGAGACCCAGTACTTC.

This chain uses TRBV19 with TRBJ2-5; no reliable D call. V lost 1 base and J 3 bases, leaving 9 bases between the germline ends. Germline CDR1 LNHDA, CDR2 SQIVND (reference sequence). The CDR3 covers 14 residues. The CDR3 DNA reads as TGTGCCAGTAGTATAGGGTCGGGTAAAGAGACCCAGTACTTC. It translates to CASSIGSGKETQYF.

The chain has TRBV7-2 and TRBJ1-6, with 8 positions matching TRBD1. With V trimmed by 3 bases and J by 10 bases, 8 bases remained unmatched. Germline CDR1 SGHTA, CDR2 FQGNSA. The CDR3 covers 15 residues. CDR3 loop: CASSFQGASGSPLHF. The CDR3 DNA reads TGTGCCAGCAGCTTTCAGGGGGCAAGTGGATCACCCCTCCACTTT.

This clonotype showed up just a few times. This chain joins TRBV20-1 and TRBJ2-7, with TRBD2 as a possible D gene (7 bases). The V and J ends lost 2 bases and 3 bases respectively, with 14 bases between them. Germline V gene sequence: CDR1 DFQATT, CDR2 SNEGSKA (reference sequence). This CDR3 is 14 amino acids long. CDR3 coding DNA: TGCAGTGCTAGAATCGGGGGGCCAGTCTACGAGCAGTACTTC. Translated: CSARIGGPVYEQYF.

This chain connects TRBV4-1 to TRBJ2-1; 8 bases line up with TRBD2. Losses at the gene ends were 0 bases for V and 10 bases for J; bases not matched to a gene: 8. Germline V gene lookup returns CDR1 MGHRA and CDR2 YSYEKL. The length of the CDR3 is 15 residues. The CDR3 spells CASSQDGAGGFEQFF. The CDR3 nucleotides are TGCGCCAGCAGCCAAGATGGGGCGGGGGGCTTCGAGCAGTTCTTC.

This clonotype turned up a few times. This chain connects TRBV19 to TRBJ2-2, with TRBD2 matching 12 bases. J gave up 7 bases and V 8 bases, and 11 bases lay outside the gene matches. The CDR3 runs to 16 residues. CDR1 is LNHDA and CDR2 is SQIVND in the germline V gene (reference sequence). CDR3 DNA sequence: TGTGCCAGTTCGAGGACTAGCGGGGCCAGGGTCGGGGAGCTGTTTTTT. Its protein product is CASSRTSGARVGELFF.

The rearrangement joins TRBV4-1 to TRBJ2-3; D gene ambiguous. The CDR3 is 15 residues long. Deletions cut 3 bases from V and 1 base from J, with 11 bases between. Germline V gene data show CDR1 as MGHRA and CDR2 as YSYEKL. The CDR3 loop reads CASSHPGTRTDTQYF. The CDR3 nucleotides are TGCGCCAGCAGCCATCCCGGCACACGCACAGATACGCAGTATTTT.

This rearrangement joins TRBV20-1 to TRBJ1-3, with D uncertain. CDR3 size: 14 residues. Germline CDR1 reads DFQATT; CDR2 reads SNEGSKA (reference sequence). The V gene lost 5 bases and the J gene lost 3 bases, with 14 bases spanning the gap. CDR3 coding DNA: TGCAGTGCTCAATCGGGAGGCGATGGAAACACCATATATTTT. Protein: CSAQSGGDGNTIYF.

This clonotype showed up just a few times. The rearrangement uses TRBV7-2 and TRBJ2-7; 8 nucleotides match TRBD2. The CDR3 length is 15 residues. After removal of 5 bases from V and 0 bases from J, the junction contained 6 bases not matched to a gene. Germline-derived CDR1 and CDR2 are SGHTA and FQGNSA. The CDR3 DNA reads TGTGCCAGCAGCCTGAGCGGGGGACACTCCTACGAGCAGTACTTC. Its translation is CASSLSGGHSYEQYF. The full variable domain, rest sourced from reference TRBV7-2 and TRBJ2-7, is GAGVSQSPSNKVTEKGKDVELRCDPISGHTALYWYRQSLGQGLEFLIYFQGNSAPDKSGLPSDRFSAERTGGSVSTLTIQRTQQEDSAVYLCASSLSGGHSYEQYFGPGTRLTVT.

This clonotype appeared a few times. The V call is TRBV5-4, the J call TRBJ2-1; possible D gene TRBD2, 6 bases. The CDR3 is 14 residues long. In germline, CDR1 is SGHNT, CDR2 YYREEE (reference sequence). V lost 0 bases to trimming and J lost 7 bases, with 11 bases between them. As DNA, the CDR3 is TGTGCCAGCAGCTTGGTTTCAGGGAGGAATGAGCAGTTCTTC. Translation gives CASSLVSGRNEQFF.